The entry below gives a single T cell receptor beta chain sequence along with its context. Its specificity is not known. The data originate from a study of cytomegalovirus exposure and HLA in healthy donors. Study as a whole: Among about 179 million T cells, an earlier analysis found roughly 110 million unique TCR beta sequences. Findings and caveats of the study: Per a prior analysis, the majority of TCR beta V segments were productive roughly 90% or roughly 30% of the time.

The CDR3 contains 16 residues. Looked up from germline, CDR1 is SGHAT and CDR2 is FQNNGV. Trimming cost V 1 base and J 1 base, with 12 bases left between them. Primers included in the PCR were 60 Vbeta and 13 Jbeta primers. Produced via immunoSEQ multiplex PCR; TCRdb's table is partial and in-frame only. The sample lists about 120,000 clones; approximately 80% were seen once. This TCR came from a woman aged 40 to 50 in good health and CMV-seronegative. The sample consisted of PBMCs. The rearrangement joins TRBV11-2 to TRBJ2-3; D may be TRBD2 (6 bases). The CDR3 region is CASSLVAGLGTDTQYF. The CDR3 region has the DNA TGTGCCAGCAGCTTAGTTGCGGGATTGGGCACAGATACGCAGTATTTT.